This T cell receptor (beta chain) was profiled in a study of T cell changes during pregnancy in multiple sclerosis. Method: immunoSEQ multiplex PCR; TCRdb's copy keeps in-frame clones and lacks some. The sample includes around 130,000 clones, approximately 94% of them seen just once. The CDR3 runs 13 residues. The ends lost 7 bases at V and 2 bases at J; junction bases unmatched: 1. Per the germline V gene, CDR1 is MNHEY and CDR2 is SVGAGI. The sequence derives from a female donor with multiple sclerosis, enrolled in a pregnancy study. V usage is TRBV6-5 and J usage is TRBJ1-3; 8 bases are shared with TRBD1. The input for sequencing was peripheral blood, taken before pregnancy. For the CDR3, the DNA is TGTGCCAGCAAGGACAGGGCTGGAAACACCATATATTTT. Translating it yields CASKDRAGNTIYF.